This TCR beta chain was sequenced in a study of neurological immune-mediated disorders. Sample time point: longitudinal time-point 1 (baseline). This CDR3 is 17 amino acids long. V was clipped by 5 bases and J by 2 bases, with 21 bases between them. CDR1 is ENHRY and CDR2 is SYGVKD in the germline V gene. This clonotype appeared many times. Each TCR transcript was tagged with a 10-nucleotide random UMI during 5'RACE. TCRdb re-called the 5' RACE reads with MiXCR, one entry per CDR3 protein. Here the sample spans around 71,000 distinct CDR3 sequences, around 15% being singletons. The chain employs TRBV10-3 and TRBJ2-5; perhaps D is TRBD1 or TRBD2 (6 bases each). The specimen was PBMCs. The TCR sequence derives from a female donor with HTLV-1-associated myelopathy (HAM/TSP). For the CDR3, the DNA is TGTGCCATCAGTATCACGCGGGCTAGGGGGGTACAAGAGACCCAGTACTTC. As protein: CAISITRARGVQETQYF.